What follows are 31 T cell receptor beta chains derived from one specimen sequenced in a study of response to subunit inactivated influenza vaccine. From the RT-PCR reads, TCRdb called clonotypes with MiXCR, one entry per CDR3 protein. The sample yields about 240,000 distinct CDR3 sequences, 10% to 15% seen once. Material: non-naive T cells sorted from PBMCs, obtained 14 days before vaccination. These TCRs come from a man aged 50 to 59 who received an inactivated influenza vaccine.

This clonotype was observed a few times. The J gene is TRBJ2-3, the V gene TRBV7-8, with 10 bases that match TRBD2. Trimming took 5 bases from V and 3 from J; bases not matched to a gene: 8. The germline CDR1 and CDR2 sequences are SGHVS and FQNEAQ. This CDR3 spans 16 amino acids. The CDR3 sequence: CASSPRTSGLTDTQYF. The CDR3 bases are TGTGCCAGCAGCCCTAGGACTAGCGGCCTAACAGATACGCAGTATTTT.

This clonotype was found many times. The rearrangement links TRBV4-2 to TRBJ2-5; tentatively, D is TRBD1 or TRBD2 (7 bases each). This CDR3 spans 13 amino acids. Germline values: CDR1 LGHNA, CDR2 YNFKEQ. Trimming removed 4 bases at V and 4 bases at J, with 10 bases between. CDR3 DNA sequence: TGTGCCAGCAGCCCAGGGGGGGGAGAGACCCAGTACTTC. Translation: CASSPGGGETQYF.

This clonotype was observed many times. The chain links TRBV20-1 to TRBJ1-1; TRBD1 is a possible D gene (5 bases). This CDR3 spans 13 amino acids. V dropped 0 bases and J dropped 8 bases, with 13 bases sitting between them. CDR1 and CDR2 from the germline V gene are DFQATT and SNEGSKA (reference sequence). CDR3 sequence reads: CSARDHMQGEAFF. CDR3 DNA sequence: TGCAGTGCTAGAGATCATATGCAGGGCGAAGCTTTCTTT.

The CDR3 nucleotides are TGTGCCAGCAGTTCGCCTGACAGGGGTTATGAGACCCAGTACTTC. Protein: CASSSPDRGYETQYF. V usage is TRBV28 and J usage is TRBJ2-5; 8 bases line up with TRBD1. Trimming at V came to 4 bases and at J to 5 bases, leaving 9 bases not matched to a gene. Germline V gene sequence: CDR1 MDHEN, CDR2 SYDVKM. This CDR3 is 15 amino acids long.

DNA for the CDR3: TGCGCCAGCAGCCAAGGCGGTAGGGGGACCCCGAGAACAGATACGCAGTATTTT. As protein: CASSQGGRGTPRTDTQYF. This chain connects TRBV4-1 to TRBJ2-3; a possible D gene is TRBD1 (6 bases). This CDR3 region has 18 residues. The V end was cut by 1 base, the J end by 3 bases, with 20 bases between. The germline CDR1 and CDR2 sequences are MGHRA and YSYEKL.

The sample holds a few counts of this clonotype. This chain joins TRBV3-1 and TRBJ2-1, with 7 bases lining up with TRBD2. V gave up 5 bases and J gave up 2 bases; unmatched junction bases: 3. CDR3 length: 14 amino acids. Germline V CDR1 and CDR2: LGHDT, YNNKEL (reference sequence). CDR3 in DNA: TGTGCCAGCAGCAATGGACTAGCCTACAATGAGCAGTTCTTC. It yields the protein CASSNGLAYNEQFF.

This clonotype has ten or more counts. This chain joins TRBV20-1 and TRBJ2-3, with unresolved D. Germline CDR1 reads DFQATT; CDR2 reads SNEGSKA (reference sequence). The CDR3 totals 13 residues. V lost 1 base and J 1 base, leaving 6 bases between the germline ends. The CDR3 nucleotides are TGCAGTGCTAGAGTAGCCGGCACAGATACGCAGTATTTT. It codes for CSARVAGTDTQYF.

The CDR3 DNA is TGTGCCACCAGCACCAACAGGGCCCCAGCTAACTATGGCTACACCTTC. It specifies CATSTNRAPANYGYTF. The genes are TRBV15 and TRBJ1-2, with a tentative D call TRBD1 (6 bases). CDR3 size: 16 residues. V was cut by 4 bases and J by 0 bases, with 15 bases left in between. Germline V CDR1 and CDR2: LNHNV, YYDKDF (reference sequence).

The chain uses TRBV7-6 and TRBJ2-1; D is ambiguous. In germline, CDR1 is SGHVS, CDR2 FNYEAQ. This CDR3 has 16 residues. V shed 5 bases and J shed 2 bases, with 16 bases lying between them. The CDR3 loop is CASSLSGVVPYNEQFF. The DNA of the CDR3 is TGTGCCAGCAGCCTTTCTGGGGTCGTCCCCTACAATGAGCAGTTCTTC. The full variable domain, with the rest looked up from reference TRBV7-6 and TRBJ2-1, is GAGVSQSPRYKVTKRGQDVALRCDPISGHVSLYWYRQALGQGPEFLTYFNYEAQQDKSGLPNDRFSAERPEGSISTLTIQRTEQRDSAMYRCASSLSGVVPYNEQFFGPGTRLTVL.

Here the CDR3 DNA reads TGTGCCAGCAGCTTGGCAGGGACGGACACTGAAGCTTTCTTT. Amino acids: CASSLAGTDTEAFF. The chain employs TRBV5-5 and TRBJ1-1, with D possibly TRBD1 on 5 matching bases. The V end was cut by 0 bases, the J end by 3 bases, with 9 bases between. The CDR3 covers 14 residues. Per the germline V gene, CDR1 is SGHKS and CDR2 is YYEKEE (reference sequence).

The CDR3 here is CASVSGLGTQYF. CDR3 bases: TGCGCCAGCGTCTCAGGCCTCGGGACCCAGTACTTC. The rearrangement joins TRBV5-1 to TRBJ2-5; D is ambiguous. Germline CDR1 and CDR2: SGHRS and YFSETQ. This CDR3 comprises 12 residues. The V gene lost 7 bases and the J gene lost 7 bases, with 14 bases spanning the gap.

In this sample, this clonotype turned up a few times. V gene TRBV5-1 combines with J gene TRBJ2-7; 9 nucleotides line up with TRBD1. Germline loops: CDR1 SGHRS, CDR2 YFSETQ. The CDR3 extends over 14 amino acids. V was pared by 3 bases and J by 6 bases, with 7 bases of the junction left unmatched. CDR3 protein: CASSSRTGVGEQYF. DNA of the CDR3: TGCGCCAGCAGCTCGAGGACAGGGGTGGGCGAGCAGTACTTC.

This clonotype has more than one count but fewer than ten. The chain links TRBV27 to TRBJ1-4, with TRBD1 identical over 10 bases. This CDR3 has 15 residues. Trimming at V came to 5 bases and at J to 5 bases, leaving 5 bases not matched to a gene. Germline V lookup: CDR1 MNHEY, CDR2 SMNVEV (reference sequence). The CDR3 DNA reads as TGTGCCAGCAGTAGATGGACAGGGGGAAATGAAAAACTGTTTTTT. Its translation is CASSRWTGGNEKLFF.

This clonotype has more than one count but fewer than ten. The genes are TRBV11-2 and TRBJ2-1; 10 bases line up with TRBD1. This CDR3 has 14 residues. Germline V gene lookup returns CDR1 SGHAT and CDR2 FQNNGV. Trimming at V came to 6 bases and at J to 8 bases, leaving 7 bases not matched to a gene. For the CDR3, the DNA is TGTGCCAGCAGGGGGACAGGGGAATTACATGAGCAGTTCTTC. This sequence encodes CASRGTGELHEQFF.

This clonotype has a handful of counts. The gene calls are TRBV29-1 and TRBJ2-3; TRBD2 aligns across 8 bases. The length of the CDR3 is 16 residues. Looked up from germline, CDR1 is SQVTM and CDR2 is ANQGSEA. V was clipped by 4 bases and J by 2 bases; unmatched bases: 11. The CDR3 DNA reads TGCAGCGTTGGGTATATTGCGGGGGGATACACAGATACGCAGTATTTT. Protein product: CSVGYIAGGYTDTQYF.

This clonotype was seen a few times. The rearrangement uses TRBV5-1 and TRBJ2-4; 7 bases line up with TRBD1. V lost 5 bases and J lost 0; bases outside the gene matches: 14. CDR1 is SGHRS and CDR2 is YFSETQ in the germline V gene. The CDR3 is 18 amino acids. DNA of the CDR3: TGCGCCAGCAGTCGAACCGGGACAGACGCTATAGCCAAAAACATTCAGTACTTC. Its protein is CASSRTGTDAIAKNIQYF.

In this sample, this clonotype turned up a few times. The chain links TRBV5-1 to TRBJ2-5; D unresolved. CDR3 length: 13 residues. Germline CDR1 is SGHRS and CDR2 is YFSETQ. Trimming shortened V by 2 bases and J by 4 bases, and 9 bases separated the two germline ends. CDR3 DNA: TGCGCCAGCAGCTTAGAACCATCAGAGACCCAGTACTTC. Amino acids: CASSLEPSETQYF.

This clonotype has just a few counts. The chain is built from TRBV2 and TRBJ2-5; TRBD1 matches at 10 bases. Germline V gives CDR1 SNHLY, CDR2 FYNNEI. Losses at the gene ends were 6 bases for V and 5 bases for J; bases not matched to a gene: 9. The CDR3 runs to 15 residues. The CDR3 sequence: CASRGAGTGAETQYF. CDR3 coding DNA: TGTGCCAGCAGAGGGGCCGGGACAGGGGCCGAGACCCAGTACTTC.

A word on this clonotype: A read error is possible here, since a much larger clone lies one base away. The chain combines TRBV27 with TRBJ2-7; D remains ambiguous. The CDR3 is 13 amino acids. CDR1 MNHEY and CDR2 SMNVEV come from the germline V gene (reference sequence). Trimming took 5 bases from V and 7 from J, leaving 15 bases between them. DNA for the CDR3: TGTGCCAGCAGTGTCCCGGGTGGCTTTGAGCAGTACTTC. It yields the protein CASSVPGGFEQYF.

The genes are TRBV20-1 and TRBJ2-5; the match to TRBD2 covers 10 bases. J was trimmed by 2 bases and V by 2 bases; bases with no gene match: 5. CDR1 is DFQATT, CDR2 SNEGSKA, per germline (reference sequence). The CDR3 has 15 amino acids. CDR3 residues: CSARSGSGRQETQYF. The DNA for the CDR3 is TGCAGTGCTAGATCTGGTAGCGGGAGGCAAGAGACCCAGTACTTC.

The genes are TRBV12-3 or TRBV12-4 and TRBJ2-1; D possibly corresponds to TRBD2 (5 bases). The CDR3 extends over 14 amino acids. V dropped 5 bases and J dropped 8 bases, with 16 bases sitting between them. The CDR3 protein is CASSLPGGFYEQFF. The CDR3 region has the DNA TGTGCCAGCAGTCTCCCCGGCGGGTTTTATGAGCAGTTCTTC.

This clonotype has a count of ten or more. The genes are TRBV12-3 or TRBV12-4 and TRBJ2-3, with unresolved D. The ends were cut back, 3 bases at V and 0 bases at J, with 7 bases in the middle. CDR3 length: 14 residues. CDR3 sequence: CASSFSWSTDTQYF. The CDR3 nucleotides read TGTGCCAGCAGTTTCTCCTGGAGCACAGATACGCAGTATTTT.

This clonotype came up a few times. This rearrangement joins TRBV7-3 to TRBJ2-5; either TRBD1 or TRBD2 may fit D (5 bases each). V was shortened by 5 bases and J by 4 bases, with 14 bases between the two germline ends. The length of the CDR3 is 14 residues. Germline V gene sequence: CDR1 SGHTA, CDR2 FQGTGA. This chain's CDR3 is CASSPTGGSETQYF. The CDR3 nucleotides are TGTGCCAGCAGCCCGACTGGGGGATCAGAGACCCAGTACTTC.

This rearrangement joins TRBV27 to TRBJ2-7; 11 nucleotides align to TRBD2. There are 13 residues in the CDR3. V trimming: 8 bases; J trimming: 5 bases; junction bases outside the gene matches: 5. Germline V gene lookup returns CDR1 MNHEY and CDR2 SMNVEV (reference sequence). CDR3: CASRLAGYNEQYF. Here the CDR3 DNA reads TGTGCCAGCCGACTAGCGGGATACAACGAGCAGTACTTC.

The chain is built from TRBV4-3 and TRBJ2-3; D ambiguous. Germline loops: CDR1 LGHNA, CDR2 YSLEER. The V and J ends lost 3 bases and 6 bases respectively, with 10 bases between them. The CDR3 sequence is 13 residues long. The CDR3 reads CASSHDSRDTQYF. DNA of the CDR3: TGCGCCAGCAGCCACGACTCGCGGGATACGCAGTATTTT.

The V gene is TRBV19, the J gene TRBJ2-2; tentatively, D is TRBD1 (6 bases). The CDR3 runs to 14 residues. Germline CDR1 is LNHDA and CDR2 is SQIVND (reference sequence). The ends were cut back, 5 bases at V and 6 bases at J, with 13 bases in the middle. CDR3 region: CASSVQGQAGELFF. The CDR3 DNA sequence: TGTGCCAGTAGTGTACAGGGTCAAGCCGGGGAGCTGTTTTTT.

The sample holds many counts of this clonotype. The CDR3 spells CASREDRAYEQYF. CDR3 DNA sequence: TGTGCCAGCAGGGAGGACAGGGCCTACGAGCAGTACTTC. The chain carries TRBV6-1 and TRBJ2-7, with 8 bases matching TRBD1. This CDR3 spans 13 amino acids. Germline V lookup: CDR1 MNHNS, CDR2 SASEGT. The J segment lost 2 bases and the V segment lost 6 bases, leaving 3 bases of the junction unmatched.

J is TRBJ1-2 and V is TRBV28; D is unclear. CDR3 length: 14 residues. V dropped 2 bases and J dropped 3 bases, with 10 bases sitting between them. Germline values: CDR1 MDHEN, CDR2 SYDVKM. Here the CDR3 reads CASSLGSRDYGYTF. For the CDR3, the DNA is TGTGCCAGCAGTTTAGGAAGTCGGGACTATGGCTACACCTTC.

The sample holds a few counts of this clonotype. V and J are TRBV18 and TRBJ2-5; TRBD1 matches at 7 bases. J gave up 0 bases and V 2 bases, and 3 bases lay outside the gene matches. Germline V gene sequence: CDR1 KGHSH, CDR2 LQKENI. The CDR3 sequence is 15 residues long. This CDR3 reads CASSPLTGYQETQYF. Written as DNA, the CDR3 is TGTGCCAGCTCACCATTGACAGGGTACCAAGAGACCCAGTACTTC.

This clonotype showed up many times. The chain recombines TRBV28 with TRBJ1-1, with 7 nucleotides matching TRBD1. CDR1 is MDHEN, CDR2 SYDVKM, per germline. This CDR3 region has 14 residues. With V trimmed by 5 bases and J by 3 bases, 6 bases remained unmatched. CDR3 region: CASSKGQAHTEAFF. The CDR3 DNA reads as TGTGCCAGCAGTAAAGGACAGGCCCACACTGAAGCTTTCTTT. The variable domain in full, with the rest retrieved from reference TRBV28 and TRBJ1-1, is DVKVTQSSRYLVKRTGEKVFLECVQDMDHENMFWYRQDPGLGLRLIYFSYDVKMKEKGDIPEGYSVSREKKERFSLILESASTNQTSMYLCASSKGQAHTEAFFGQGTRLTVV.

In this sample, this clonotype turned up a few times. The J gene is TRBJ1-4, the V gene TRBV12-3 or TRBV12-4, with a tentative D call TRBD1 (6 bases). Trimming stripped 7 bases from V and 8 bases from J, with 14 bases between. The CDR3 has 13 residues. The CDR3 DNA reads as TGTGCCAGCACCCAAGGGGGGAAGGAAAAACTGTTTTTT. Protein: CASTQGGKEKLFF.